In its sample, the clone carrying this T cell receptor beta chain was seen many times. These data come from a study of Graves' ophthalmopathy and Graves' hyperthyroidism. TCR beta CDR3 amplification used RNA transcripts. First-round RT-PCR employed HTBI primers, with a second-round multiplex PCR after it. TCRdb called the multiplex PCR reads again in MiXCR, with one record for every CDR3 protein. The profile shows around 340,000 distinct CDR3 sequences, 15% to 20% of them singletons. Trimming removed 5 bases from V and 2 bases from J, with 13 bases in between. Germline CDR1 and CDR2: MNHEY and SMNVEV (reference sequence). This CDR3 is built from 14 residues.

V usage is TRBV27 and J usage is TRBJ2-7; D remains ambiguous. The receptor's source is an adult man with Graves' ophthalmopathy. Sequenced sample: peripheral blood. The CDR3 DNA reads as TGTGCCAGCAGTCCAGACCCACCACCCTACGAGCAGTACTTC. Its translation is CASSPDPPPYEQYF.